Following are 20 T cell receptor beta chains from one sample sequenced in a study of T cells after posttransplantation cyclophosphamide. Assay used: immunoSEQ multiplex PCR; TCRdb lists only in-frame clones, some missing. The sample holds approximately 32,000 clones; 70% to 90% are singletons and the top ten take more than 12%. Sample: PBMCs. The receptors were gathered from a woman between 40 and 50 years old with a blood cancer, CMV-positive, and with a related stem cell donor.

The rearrangement joins TRBV9 to TRBJ2-5, with TRBD2 matching 9 bases. The CDR3 runs to 15 residues. Germline values: CDR1 SGDLS, CDR2 YYNGEE. The J segment lost 5 bases and the V segment lost 6 bases, leaving 11 bases of the junction unmatched. CDR3 DNA sequence: TGTGCCAGCACTGAGGGAGCGGGGGGAGGGGAGACCCAGTACTTC. Translated, it gives CASTEGAGGGETQYF.

A remark on this clone: The missing conserved phenylalanine or tryptophan at the end of this CDR3 makes a read error likely. It is unclear where the CDR3 begins or ends on the DNA, so no DNA is shown, and the CDR3 is as TCRdb lists it. CDR3: CASSPTGTGAPSV. The V gene is TRBV18, the J gene TRBJ1-1; TRBD1 is taken as the D call from the table, unchecked against the DNA. The CDR3 contains 13 residues when both ends are counted. Germline V gene data show CDR1 as KGHSH and CDR2 as LQKENI.

The rearrangement joins TRBV5-6 to TRBJ2-5; maybe TRBD1 (5 bases). CDR1 and CDR2 (germline): SGHDT, YYEEEE. V was pared by 0 bases and J by 1 base, with 7 bases between. The CDR3 length is 14 residues. The CDR3 DNA sequence: TGTGCCAGCAGCTTGGACAGGCTCCAAGAGACCCAGTACTTC. As protein: CASSLDRLQETQYF.

This sequence joins TRBV11-1 and TRBJ2-7; 7 positions match TRBD1. Germline values: CDR1 SGHAT, CDR2 FQDESV (reference sequence). The junction had 7 bases not matched to a gene; V was cut back by 5 bases and J by 3 bases. The CDR3 runs 14 residues. In DNA, the CDR3 is TGTGCCAGCAGCCGCGGGCAGGGGGTCTACGAGCAGTACTTC. Its protein is CASSRGQGVYEQYF.

This chain links TRBV9 with TRBJ2-7; D ambiguous. Germline CDR1 SGDLS, CDR2 YYNGEE. The CDR3 is 15 residues long. Trimming cost V 0 bases and J 6 bases, with 16 bases left between them. The CDR3 bases are TGTGCCAGCAGCGTAGCTTTTTCAGGCGCCTCCGAGCAGTACTTC. It yields the protein CASSVAFSGASEQYF.

The chain links TRBV11-2 to TRBJ1-1, with 9 bases identical to TRBD1. V trimming: 6 bases; J trimming: 5 bases; junction bases outside the gene matches: 4. CDR1 is SGHAT and CDR2 is FQNNGV in the germline V gene. The CDR3 covers 13 residues. The CDR3 coding sequence is TGTGCCAGCAGAACAGGGGGCGGAACTGAAGCTTTCTTT. This encodes CASRTGGGTEAFF.

Regarding this clone: Since the CDR3 does not end with the conserved phenylalanine or tryptophan, this likely comes from a read error. The chain uses TRBV11-2 and TRBJ1-1; 9 bases map to TRBD1. The length of the CDR3 is 16 residues. Germline CDR1 is SGHAT and CDR2 is FQNNGV. V lost 5 bases to trimming and J lost 1 base; unmatched junction nucleotides: 8. The CDR3 nucleotides are TGTGCCAGCAGCAACAGGGGGCAAGAAGGGAACACTGAAGCTTTCCTT. It encodes CASSNRGQEGNTEAFL.

This clone was seen only once. The chain recombines TRBV5-1 with TRBJ1-1; D is ambiguous. From germline, CDR1 is SGHRS and CDR2 YFSETQ. V was clipped by 4 bases and J by 4 bases, with 11 bases between them. The CDR3 is 13 amino acids. The CDR3 reads CASSVTVGTEAFF. The CDR3 DNA is TGCGCCAGCAGCGTAACAGTGGGCACTGAAGCTTTCTTT.

The chain carries TRBV11-2 and TRBJ1-1, with TRBD1 matching 8 bases. J lost 5 bases, V lost 1 base, and 6 bases had no gene match. This CDR3 has 15 amino acids. Germline lookup yields CDR1 SGHAT and CDR2 FQNNGV. CDR3 loop: CASSLGTNRGTEAFF. The CDR3 nucleotides read TGTGCCAGCAGCTTAGGGACGAACAGGGGGACTGAAGCTTTCTTT.

The rearrangement links TRBV27 to TRBJ2-5; D is possibly TRBD2 (5 bases). V dropped 4 bases and J dropped 0 bases, with 6 bases sitting between them. Per the germline V gene, CDR1 is MNHEY and CDR2 is SMNVEV (reference sequence). The CDR3 is 13 amino acids. The CDR3 protein is CASSWRYQETQYF. The CDR3 DNA follows: TGTGCCAGCAGTTGGAGGTACCAAGAGACCCAGTACTTC.

The chain links TRBV5-1 to TRBJ2-5; D remains ambiguous. The CDR3 has 12 amino acids. The V and J ends lost 0 bases and 5 bases respectively, with 5 bases between them. CDR1 and CDR2 (germline): SGHRS, YFSETQ. The CDR3 protein is CASSLAPETQYF. The CDR3 DNA sequence: TGCGCCAGCAGCTTGGCCCCGGAGACCCAGTACTTC.

The count of this clone is one. The CDR3 loop is CASSRTRGYNEQFF. CDR3 coding DNA: TGCGCCAGCAGCCGGACTAGAGGCTACAATGAGCAGTTCTTC. V and J are TRBV5-1 and TRBJ2-1, with 7 bases matching TRBD2. With 4 bases clipped from V and 3 bases from J, the junction kept 4 bases outside the gene matches. This CDR3 is built from 14 residues. Germline CDR1 reads SGHRS; CDR2 reads YFSETQ.

J is TRBJ2-1 and V is TRBV11-2, with D possibly matching TRBD2 (8 bases). Deletions cut 5 bases from V and 4 bases from J, with 15 bases between. Germline CDR1 SGHAT, CDR2 FQNNGV. The length of the CDR3 is 15 residues. The CDR3 DNA sequence: TGTGCCAGCAGCCAGCGGGGGACAGCTTACAATGAGCAGTTCTTC. It codes for CASSQRGTAYNEQFF.

CDR3 nucleotides: TGTGCCATCAGCAGGGCCTCTGGGGCCAACGTCCTGACTTTC. It codes for CAISRASGANVLTF. The genes are TRBV10-3 and TRBJ2-6; tentative D call: TRBD1 (5 bases). This CDR3 is 14 amino acids long. Trimming took off 6 bases at V and 0 bases at J, with 6 bases between the two ends. Germline-derived CDR1 and CDR2 are ENHRY and SYGVKD.

The chain is built from TRBV12-5 and TRBJ2-2; weak D call: TRBD1 (6 bases). The V and J ends lost 0 bases and 1 base respectively, with 6 bases between them. This CDR3 is 15 amino acids long. CDR1 and CDR2 (germline): LGHNT, FRNRAP. The CDR3 is CASGLVQGNTGELFF. The CDR3 DNA reads TGTGCTAGTGGTTTGGTACAGGGGAACACCGGGGAGCTGTTTTTT. Full variable domain (missing parts from reference TRBV12-5 and TRBJ2-2): DARVTQTPRHKVTEMGQEVTMRCQPILGHNTVFWYRQTMMQGLELLAYFRNRAPLDDSGMPKDRFSAEMPDATLATLKIQPSEPRDSAVYFCASGLVQGNTGELFFGEGSRLTVL.

This rearrangement joins TRBV5-1 to TRBJ1-2, with D unresolved. V was trimmed by 7 bases and J by 3 bases, leaving 22 bases between them. The germline CDR1 and CDR2 sequences are SGHRS and YFSETQ. This CDR3 comprises 16 residues. CDR3 sequence (DNA): TGCGCCAGCCGTCAGGCAATGACGATATCCCACTATGGCTACACCTTC. It encodes CASRQAMTISHYGYTF.

The genes are TRBV6-5 and TRBJ1-3; TRBD1 is a possible D gene (5 bases). Trimming pared 7 bases from V and 3 bases from J, leaving 13 bases between. The germline V gene has CDR1 MNHEY and CDR2 SVGAGI. CDR3 size: 14 residues. CDR3 DNA sequence: TGTGCCAGCAATGTTCAGGGTGATGGAAACACCATATATTTT. Protein sequence: CASNVQGDGNTIYF.

The chain is built from TRBV6-5 and TRBJ1-1; D perhaps matches TRBD1 (5 bases). Germline CDR1 is MNHEY and CDR2 is SVGAGI. This CDR3 has 12 amino acids. V lost 6 bases, J lost 10 bases, and 15 bases lay in between. CDR3 sequence reads: CASSPSQGTAFF. The CDR3, as DNA: TGTGCCAGCAGCCCTTCTCAGGGCACAGCTTTCTTT.

CDR3 protein: CASSLAGTANEKLFF. The CDR3 DNA is TGTGCCAGCAGCTTGGCTGGGACAGCTAATGAAAAACTGTTTTTT. The genes are TRBV5-5 and TRBJ1-4, with TRBD1 identical over 7 bases. Germline loops: CDR1 SGHKS, CDR2 YYEKEE (reference sequence). The V and J ends lost 0 bases and 3 bases, in that order; junction bases with no gene match: 2. The CDR3 totals 15 residues.

This chain links TRBV11-2 with TRBJ2-7, with D perhaps TRBD1 (6 bases). Germline V lookup: CDR1 SGHAT, CDR2 FQNNGV. Trimming shortened V by 5 bases and J by 1 base, and 15 bases separated the two germline ends. This CDR3 has 15 amino acids. The CDR3 coding sequence is TGTGCCAGCAGCCAGAGGACCGGACAGTCCTACGAGCAGTACTTC. This gives the protein CASSQRTGQSYEQYF.